This TCR beta chain is drawn from a study of blood T cell repertoires in COVID-19. About the study: The United States, Italy and Spain were the sources of the acute and convalescent COVID-19 samples. In each case, the material was cDNA or gDNA derived from T cells, B-cell-depleted T cells, or PBMCs.

The germline CDR1 and CDR2 sequences are ENHRY and SYGVKD. Trimming removed 0 bases at V and 1 base at J, with 9 bases between. The CDR3 runs to 15 residues. Seattle patients were enrolled during active infection and followed longitudinally. Authors' data handling: The authors estimated nucleated cell counts from reference gene primer amplification. Measured with immunoSEQ multiplex PCR; TCRdb has only the in-frame clones, and not every one. Clone size and the V and J calls come from that table; the DNA yielded D and trimming. The sample carries 200,000 to 300,000 clones, around 90% recorded once. V gene TRBV10-3 combines with J gene TRBJ1-1; D is perhaps TRBD1 (6 bases). This clonotype was obtained from a man younger than 40 with COVID-19, enrolled during active disease. The sample taken for sequencing was peripheral blood. The CDR3 nucleotides are TGTGCCATCAGTGAGTCTGGACAGCAGAACACTGAAGCTTTCTTT. It specifies CAISESGQQNTEAFF.